The next 21 T cell receptor beta chains were all read from a single sample in a study of Ad26.COV2.S vaccination and SARS-CoV-2 variants. The assay was immunoSEQ multiplex PCR, and TCRdb's table has in-frame clones only and misses some. Of about 680,000 clones in the sample, roughly 90% are singletons; the top ten hold 1.5%. Specified treatment: some 20 received Ad26.COV2.S at low or high dose, single or two shots; roughly five received placebo; per-sample allocation not given. Specimens were obtained on day 63 following the first vaccine or placebo injection. The sample here was peripheral blood, taken in a trial of Ad26.COV2.S vaccine versus placebo. These receptors originate from a person aged 18-60 years who received the Ad26.COV2.S COVID-19 vaccine or a placebo.

The chain is built from TRBV6-2 or TRBV6-3 and TRBJ1-5, with 7 positions matching TRBD1. The CDR3 runs 15 residues. V was clipped by 4 bases and J by 3 bases; unmatched bases: 6. CDR1 and CDR2 from the germline V gene are MNHEY and SVGEGT. CDR3 DNA: TGTGCCAGCAGTTCGACAGGGCTCTTCAATCAGCCCCAGCATTTT. It specifies CASSSTGLFNQPQHF.

The genes are TRBV9 and TRBJ2-7, with D possibly matching TRBD1 (5 bases). CDR1 and CDR2 (germline): SGDLS, YYNGEE. CDR3 length: 14 residues. V lost 1 base, J lost 8 bases, and 16 bases lay in between. The CDR3 DNA reads TGTGCCAGCAGCGTAAGTGCAGGGTCGGTAAAGCAGTACTTC. This codes for CASSVSAGSVKQYF. Together with reference TRBV9 and TRBJ2-7, the CDR3 gives the full variable domain: DSGVTQTPKHLITATGQRVTLRCSPRSGDLSVYWYQQSLDQGLQFLIQYYNGEERAKGNILERFSAQQFPDLHSELNLSSLELGDSALYFCASSVSAGSVKQYFGPGTRLTVT.

This chain joins TRBV6-5 and TRBJ1-1, with 8 positions matching TRBD1. V dropped 6 bases and J dropped 5; count of bases not matched to a gene: 5. The CDR3 length is 13 residues. Germline assignment: CDR1 MNHEY and CDR2 SVGAGI. CDR3 protein: CASRRDRGTEAFF. The CDR3 DNA reads TGTGCCAGCAGGAGAGACAGGGGAACTGAAGCTTTCTTT.

This clone was seen a few times. At the DNA level, this CDR3 is encoded by other sequences in the same sample as well. This chain uses TRBV7-9 with TRBJ2-3; 8 nucleotides match TRBD1. The germline gives CDR1 SEHNR, CDR2 FQNEAQ (reference sequence). The CDR3 has 13 amino acids. Trimming took 6 bases from V and 3 from J; bases not matched to a gene: 2. The CDR3 DNA is TGTGCCAGCAGTAGGACAGGGACAGATACGCAGTATTTT. The encoded protein is CASSRTGTDTQYF.

The chain recombines TRBV30 with TRBJ2-2, with 11 bases lining up with TRBD2. After removal of 0 bases from V and 6 bases from J, the junction contained 6 bases not matched to a gene. Germline CDR1 is GTSNPN and CDR2 is SVGIG (reference sequence). This CDR3 spans 16 amino acids. CDR3 amino acids: CAWSVRLAGRSGELFF. The CDR3 coding sequence is TGTGCCTGGAGTGTACGACTAGCGGGAAGGTCCGGGGAGCTGTTTTTT.

The chain employs TRBV29-1 and TRBJ1-1; no clear D gene. Trimming took off 6 bases at V and 0 bases at J, with 5 bases between the two ends. The CDR3 length is 11 residues. Germline assignment: CDR1 SQVTM and CDR2 ANQGSEA. The DNA for the CDR3 is TGCAGCGTGAGCATGAACACTGAAGCTTTCTTT. Encoded protein: CSVSMNTEAFF.

V usage is TRBV27 and J usage is TRBJ1-2; possibly TRBD1 for D (5 bases). Trimming took 5 bases from V and 4 from J, leaving 17 bases between them. The CDR3 contains 15 residues. CDR1 and CDR2 from the germline V gene are MNHEY and SMNVEV (reference sequence). CDR3: CASSVYWGFSYGYTF. CDR3 bases: TGTGCCAGCAGTGTCTATTGGGGGTTCAGCTATGGCTACACCTTC.

This clone was seen just once. The J gene is TRBJ1-6, the V gene TRBV7-3, with a possible D match to TRBD1 (5 bases). Germline CDR1 and CDR2: SGHTA and FQGTGA. Trimming took 3 bases from V and 6 from J, leaving 12 bases between them. The CDR3 runs to 15 residues. The DNA for the CDR3 is TGTGCCAGCAGCTTCTCGGGGAGGGGTAATTCACCCCTCCACTTT. It specifies CASSFSGRGNSPLHF. Variable domain in full (rest from reference TRBV7-3 and TRBJ1-6): GAGVSQTPSNKVTEKGKYVELRCDPISGHTALYWYRQSLGQGPEFLIYFQGTGAADDSGLPNDRFFAVRPEGSVSTLKIQRTERGDSAVYLCASSFSGRGNSPLHFGNGTRLTVT.

This clone occurred a few times. V gene TRBV6-2 or TRBV6-3 combines with J gene TRBJ2-5; 7 positions match TRBD1. Germline V gene lookup returns CDR1 MNHEY and CDR2 SVGEGT. This CDR3 spans 15 amino acids. Unmatched junction bases numbered 11, after V lost 5 bases and J lost 5 bases. CDR3 loop: CASSQGTTGVETQYF. For the CDR3, the DNA is TGTGCCAGCAGTCAGGGGACCACAGGGGTTGAGACCCAGTACTTC.

The V call is TRBV10-3, the J call TRBJ2-5; the match to TRBD2 covers 13 bases. Germline V gene lookup returns CDR1 ENHRY and CDR2 SYGVKD. CDR3 length equals 14 residues. With V trimmed by 10 bases and J by 4 bases, 6 bases remained unmatched. CDR3 protein: CATRTSGSLETQYF. The CDR3 bases are TGTGCCACCCGGACTAGCGGGAGCTTAGAGACCCAGTACTTC.

V and J are TRBV18 and TRBJ2-5; 9 bases are shared with TRBD1. Trimming removed 2 bases from V and 6 bases from J; junction bases left unmatched: 10. CDR3 size: 16 residues. CDR1 is KGHSH and CDR2 is LQKENI in the germline V gene. CDR3 nucleotides: TGTGCCAGCTCACCAGGGCAGACAGGGGGTCGACAGACCCAGTACTTC. It encodes CASSPGQTGGRQTQYF.

The V call is TRBV20-1, the J call TRBJ2-7, with D possibly being TRBD1 (6 bases). The germline V gene encodes CDR1 DFQATT and CDR2 SNEGSKA (reference sequence). Trimming took 5 bases from V and 7 from J, leaving 12 bases between them. The length of the CDR3 is 11 residues. In DNA form, the CDR3 reads TGCAGTGCTGGACAGCCCTGGGAGCAGTACTTC. It is translated as CSAGQPWEQYF.

This rearrangement joins TRBV7-2 to TRBJ2-5; 8 bases fit TRBD2. The J segment lost 5 bases and the V segment lost 3 bases, leaving 2 bases of the junction unmatched. The CDR3 spans 13 residues. CDR1 and CDR2 from the germline V gene are SGHTA and FQGNSA. The CDR3 nucleotides are TGTGCCAGCAGCTTCCAGCGGGGGGAGACCCAGTACTTC. Translating it yields CASSFQRGETQYF.

The V call is TRBV5-1, the J call TRBJ2-1; 9 positions match TRBD1. Germline values: CDR1 SGHRS, CDR2 YFSETQ. V dropped 4 bases and J dropped 8; count of bases not matched to a gene: 7. This CDR3 is 14 amino acids long. The CDR3 region is CASSGGQGNDEQFF. The CDR3 region has the DNA TGCGCCAGCAGCGGGGGACAGGGTAATGATGAGCAGTTCTTC.

The CDR3 region is CASSLARVGVNTGELFF. CDR3 DNA sequence: TGTGCCAGCAGCTTAGCCAGGGTGGGCGTGAACACCGGGGAGCTGTTTTTT. The chain couples TRBV7-2 to TRBJ2-2, with D possibly TRBD1 on 5 matching bases. This CDR3 is 17 amino acids long. CDR1 is SGHTA, CDR2 FQGNSA, per germline. The V end was cut by 0 bases, the J end by 1 base, with 12 bases between.

The rearrangement joins TRBV19 to TRBJ2-1, with D tentatively TRBD2 (6 bases). CDR1 is LNHDA, CDR2 SQIVND, per germline (reference sequence). CDR3 length: 17 residues. The ends were cut back, 3 bases at V and 8 bases at J, with 23 bases in the middle. Written as DNA, the CDR3 is TGTGCCAGTAGTATCGACCACCAAACGGGGGTGAGATATGAGCAGTTCTTC. Its translation is CASSIDHQTGVRYEQFF.

This clone was observed a few times. The chain recombines TRBV12-3 or TRBV12-4 with TRBJ1-1; D gene ambiguous. The CDR3 is 13 residues long. V shed 1 base and J shed 5 bases, with 8 bases lying between them. In DNA, the CDR3 is TGTGCCAGCAGTTTAGGCCCGGCAACTGAAGCTTTCTTT. Translated, it gives CASSLGPATEAFF.

The chain is built from TRBV2 and TRBJ2-2; D is undetermined. V was shortened by 7 bases and J by 0 bases, with 9 bases between the two germline ends. Germline CDR1 is SNHLY and CDR2 is FYNNEI. This CDR3 comprises 14 residues. DNA of the CDR3: TGTGCCAGCACCCAGTGGGCGAACACCGGGGAGCTGTTTTTT. Translating gives CASTQWANTGELFF. The full variable domain, in which reference TRBV2 and TRBJ2-2 provide the parts outside the CDR3, is EPEVTQTPSHQVTQMGQEVILRCVPISNHLYFYWYRQILGQKVEFLVSFYNNEISEKSEIFDDQFSVERPDGSNFTLKIRSTKLEDSAMYFCASTQWANTGELFFGEGSRLTVL.

On this clone: Other DNA variants within this sample encode the same CDR3. The chain carries TRBV7-3 and TRBJ2-7, with D possibly matching TRBD1 (6 bases). Trimming pared 0 bases from V and 4 bases from J, leaving 10 bases between. CDR3 length: 14 amino acids. Germline-derived CDR1 and CDR2 are SGHTA and FQGTGA. The CDR3 is CASSLTQGSYEQYF. For the CDR3, the DNA is TGTGCCAGCAGCTTAACTCAGGGGTCTTACGAGCAGTACTTC.

V usage is TRBV7-2 and J usage is TRBJ2-5; D may be TRBD2 (6 bases). The length of the CDR3 is 16 residues. Germline assignment: CDR1 SGHTA and CDR2 FQGNSA. V lost 2 bases and J lost 0, with 13 bases in between. CDR3 sequence: CASSLKGTLYQETQYF. The CDR3 bases are TGTGCCAGCAGCTTAAAGGGGACTCTGTACCAAGAGACCCAGTACTTC.

The V gene is TRBV20-1, the J gene TRBJ1-1; possibly TRBD1 for D (6 bases). V dropped 6 bases and J dropped 0 bases, with 17 bases sitting between them. From germline, CDR1 is DFQATT and CDR2 SNEGSKA (reference sequence). The length of the CDR3 is 15 residues. The CDR3 sequence is CSASPGENMNTEAFF. Written as DNA, the CDR3 is TGCAGTGCCAGTCCAGGGGAAAACATGAACACTGAAGCTTTCTTT.